What follows is one T cell receptor (beta chain) and its context. Its antigen is unknown. All donors were Caucasian adults living in Nashville, Tennessee. CD45RA-negative memory and CD45RA+ naive subsets were split from the CD4+ cells. Sequencing was performed with immunoSEQ multiplex PCR; in TCRdb, only in-frame clones are kept and a portion is missing. Of roughly 2.2 million clones in the sample, less than 95% were seen once. The data are from a study of shared clonotypes between healthy human individuals. Turning to the study itself: CD4 naive and CD4 memory each took three plates per donor, while CD8 naive took two and CD8 memory one.

The germline gives CDR1 MNHEY, CDR2 SMNVEV (reference sequence). The CDR3 loop spans 16 amino acids. V was trimmed by 5 bases and J by 3 bases, leaving 17 bases between them. Whole-study results and caveats: The low donor count limited represented genetic and exposure-history diversity.

This TCR was sampled from a young man in good health. Some clones in this sample may be carry-over from other donors' samples. The V call is TRBV27, the J call TRBJ1-5; D is perhaps TRBD1 (5 bases). What was sequenced was naive CD4+ T cells from PBMCs. Subset specified: CD45RA+ positively selected. The DNA for the CDR3 is TGTGCCAGCAGTATCGGACCTCAGGGATACAATCAGCCCCAGCATTTT. Translated, it gives CASSIGPQGYNQPQHF.